This T cell receptor beta chain originates from a study of blood T cell repertoires in COVID-19. Background on the study: Acute and convalescent COVID-19 samples came from the United States, Italy and Spain. The cDNA or gDNA used as material had been derived from T cells, B-cell-depleted T cells, or PBMCs.

Per germline, CDR1 SGHDT and CDR2 YYEEEE. V was shortened by 0 bases and J by 0 bases, with 10 bases between the two germline ends. The CDR3 extends over 15 amino acids. Original methodology: How many nucleated cells were present was estimated from reference gene primer amplification. Sequenced by immunoSEQ multiplex PCR; TCRdb stores in-frame clones only, minus some. Clonal size and the V and J genes are those of that table, whereas D and trimming came from the DNA. The sample shows about 98,000 clones, 60% to 80% of them seen only once. The source is a man in his 60s with active or convalescent COVID-19. The source material was peripheral blood. This chain links TRBV5-6 with TRBJ2-7; the D gene is possibly TRBD1 (6 bases). The CDR3 spells CASSLARDNSYEQYV. CDR3 DNA: TGTGCCAGCAGCTTGGCACGGGACAACTCCTACGAGCAGTACGTC.